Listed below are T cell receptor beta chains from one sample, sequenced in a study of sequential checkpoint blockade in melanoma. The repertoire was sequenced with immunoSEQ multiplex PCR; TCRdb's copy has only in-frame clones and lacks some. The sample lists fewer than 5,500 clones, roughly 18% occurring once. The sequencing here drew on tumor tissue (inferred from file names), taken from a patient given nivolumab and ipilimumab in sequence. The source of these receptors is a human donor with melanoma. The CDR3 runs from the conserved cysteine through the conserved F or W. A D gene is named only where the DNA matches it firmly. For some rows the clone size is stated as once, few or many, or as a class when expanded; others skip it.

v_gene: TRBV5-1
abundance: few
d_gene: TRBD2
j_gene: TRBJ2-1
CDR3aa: CASSLSGGASNEQFF
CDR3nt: TGCGCCAGCAGTCTTAGCGGGGGGGCCTCGAATGAGCAGTTCTTC

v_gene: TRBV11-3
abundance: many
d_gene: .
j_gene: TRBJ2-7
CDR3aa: CASSFQMGEYEQYF
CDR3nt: TGTGCCAGCAGCTTCCAGATGGGAGAGTACGAGCAGTACTTC

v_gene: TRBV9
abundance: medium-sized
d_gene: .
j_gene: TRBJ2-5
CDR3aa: CASSVVGLMGETQYF
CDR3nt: TGTGCCAGCAGCGTAGTGGGACTGATGGGGGAGACCCAGTACTTC

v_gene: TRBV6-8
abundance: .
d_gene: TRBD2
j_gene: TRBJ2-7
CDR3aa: CASSLQSAGTSTYEQYF
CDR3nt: TGTGCCAGCAGTCTACAGAGCGCCGGGACTAGCACCTACGAGCAGTACTTC

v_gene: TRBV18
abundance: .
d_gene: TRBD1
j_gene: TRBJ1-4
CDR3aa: CASSPGQGFEKLFF
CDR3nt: TGTGCCAGCTCACCGGGACAGGGTTTTGAAAAACTGTTTTTT

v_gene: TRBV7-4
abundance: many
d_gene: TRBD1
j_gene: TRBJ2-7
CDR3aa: CASSSGQGNEQYF
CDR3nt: TGTGCCAGCAGCTCCGGACAGGGCAACGAGCAGTACTTC

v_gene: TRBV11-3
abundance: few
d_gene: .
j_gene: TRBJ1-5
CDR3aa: CASSLNEGDNQPQHF
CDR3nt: TGTGCCAGCAGCTTAAATGAGGGGGATAATCAGCCCCAGCATTTT

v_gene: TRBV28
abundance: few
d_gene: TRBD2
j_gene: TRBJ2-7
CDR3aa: CASSRTSGGSYEQYF
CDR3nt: TGTGCCAGCAGTCGCACTAGCGGGGGTTCCTACGAGCAGTACTTC

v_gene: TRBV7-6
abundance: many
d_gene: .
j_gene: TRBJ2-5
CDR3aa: CASSPHGAWRTQYF
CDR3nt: TGTGCCAGCAGCCCACACGGGGCCTGGCGGACCCAGTACTTC

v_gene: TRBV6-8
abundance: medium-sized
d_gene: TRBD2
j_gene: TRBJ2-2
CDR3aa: CASSYYGGAGELFF
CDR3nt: TGTGCCAGCAGTTACTACGGGGGGGCCGGGGAGCTGTTTTTT

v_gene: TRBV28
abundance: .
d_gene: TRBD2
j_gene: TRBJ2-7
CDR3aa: CASSLQEQAGEQYF
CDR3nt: TGTGCCAGCAGTTTGCAGGAACAAGCGGGGGAGCAGTACTTC

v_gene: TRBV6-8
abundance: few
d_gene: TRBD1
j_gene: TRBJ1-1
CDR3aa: CASNTGTENTEAFF
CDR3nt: TGTGCCAGCAATACCGGGACAGAGAACACTGAAGCTTTCTTT